This T cell receptor (beta chain) was retrieved from a study of siplizumab effects on memory and regulatory T cells. Points from the study as a whole: Naive-or-memory phenotypes were unassignable for roughly 80-97% of proliferating CD4+ or CD8+ clones. Siplizumab significantly reduced alloreactive sequences traceable to unstimulated CD4+ memory cells.

Per the germline V gene, CDR1 is MGHRA and CDR2 is YSYEKL. Trimming removed 5 bases at V and 6 bases at J, with 20 bases between. The CDR3 is made up of 16 amino acids. To note about this clone: The target antigen is unknown.

Approximately 100,000 TCR templates per sample were sequenced. The method was immunoSEQ multiplex PCR; TCRdb's version includes in-frame clones alone and lacks a portion of them. The sample records some 100,000 clones, around 94% being singletons. The chain recombines TRBV4-1 with TRBJ2-1; D is possibly TRBD2 (5 bases). This TCR was sampled from a human donor in good health. Sample: Tregs sorted from blood. The DNA for the CDR3 is TGCGCCAGCAGCACCTACGCGGGCGCCGCCTCCAATGAGCAGTTCTTC. As protein: CASSTYAGAASNEQFF.